What follows are 29 T cell receptor beta chains derived from one specimen sequenced in a study of T cells in Graves' hyperthyroidism and ophthalmopathy. Amplification targeted TCR beta CDR3 regions from RNA transcripts. Primed by the HTBI set, a first-round RT-PCR was run on the TCR CDR3. MiXCR, run by TCRdb on the multiplex PCR reads, gives a single entry per CDR3 protein. The repertoire consists of around 260,000 distinct CDR3 sequences, with 20% to 30% occurring once and the leading ten covering 20% to 30%. Sequencing was done on a sample of blood. The origin of the receptors is a man aged 35 to 55 with Graves' hyperthyroidism that later progressed to Graves' ophthalmopathy.

This clonotype appeared many times. The V and J genes are TRBV6-5 and TRBJ1-1; D is uncertain. V shed 0 bases and J shed 2 bases, with 10 bases lying between them. The CDR3 is 15 residues long. Germline V gene sequence: CDR1 MNHEY, CDR2 SVGAGI. CDR3 DNA: TGTGCCAGCAGTTACTCATATAAGGGAAACACTGAAGCTTTCTTT. As protein: CASSYSYKGNTEAFF.

The chain couples TRBV28 to TRBJ1-2; tentatively, D is TRBD1 (6 bases). The V gene's germline CDR1 is MDHEN and CDR2 SYDVKM. The CDR3 runs 14 residues. V gave up 5 bases and J gave up 2 bases, with 12 bases separating them. In nucleotides, the CDR3 is TGTGCCAGCAGTATAAACAGGGCCAACTATGGCTACACCTTC. Translated, it gives CASSINRANYGYTF.

This clonotype was recorded many times. The chain couples TRBV7-8 to TRBJ1-2; D is unresolved. Trimming left V 5 bases short and J 3 bases short, with 10 bases between. There are 13 residues in the CDR3. Germline values: CDR1 SGHVS, CDR2 FQNEAQ. The CDR3 loop is CASSPQKDYGYTF. Here the CDR3 DNA reads TGTGCCAGCAGCCCCCAGAAGGACTATGGCTACACCTTC.

The rearrangement uses TRBV12-3 or TRBV12-4 and TRBJ2-4, with TRBD1 as a possible D gene (6 bases). The CDR3 consists of 12 residues. Trimming shortened V by 8 bases and J by 5 bases, and 10 bases separated the two germline ends. This CDR3 is CASGRGQNIQYF. In DNA, the CDR3 is TGTGCCAGCGGCAGGGGACAAAACATTCAGTACTTC.

This clonotype was observed many times. The chain has TRBV15 and TRBJ2-3; TRBD1 aligns across 9 bases. This CDR3 comprises 16 residues. With 2 bases clipped from V and 2 bases from J, the junction kept 5 bases outside the gene matches. Germline CDR1 is LNHNV and CDR2 is YYDKDF (reference sequence). The CDR3, as DNA: TGTGCCACCAGCAGATATAGACAGGGGGACACAGATACGCAGTATTTT. Translated, it gives CATSRYRQGDTDTQYF.

The CDR3 protein is CSARDRTGLFYEQYF. DNA of the CDR3: TGCAGTGCTAGAGATCGGACAGGGTTATTCTACGAGCAGTACTTC. V is TRBV20-1 and J is TRBJ2-7; 8 nucleotides align to TRBD1. The CDR3 covers 15 residues. Germline V gene data show CDR1 as DFQATT and CDR2 as SNEGSKA (reference sequence). Germline trimming cut 0 bases from V and 3 bases from J; bases unmatched to any gene: 7.

This clonotype was seen ten or more times. CDR3 loop: CSGGTVDQNIQYF. The CDR3 DNA is TGCAGCGGAGGGACTGTGGACCAAAACATTCAGTACTTC. This sequence joins TRBV29-1 and TRBJ2-4; possible D gene TRBD2, 6 bases. Trimming removed 7 bases from V and 5 bases from J, with 15 bases in between. Germline V CDR1 and CDR2: SQVTM, ANQGSEA. This CDR3 spans 13 amino acids. Full variable domain (outside the CDR3, taken from reference TRBV29-1 and TRBJ2-4): SAVISQKPSRDICQRGTSLTIQCQVDSQVTMMFWYRQQPGQSLTLIATANQGSEATYESGFVIDKFPISRPNLTFSTLTVSNMSPEDSSIYLCSGGTVDQNIQYFGAGTRLSVL.

The genes are TRBV4-2 and TRBJ2-2, with 11 bases matching TRBD2. The junction had 10 bases not matched to a gene; V was cut back by 6 bases and J by 1 base. There are 18 residues in the CDR3. Looked up from germline, CDR1 is LGHNA and CDR2 is YNFKEQ. The DNA for the CDR3 is TGTGCCAGCAGTCCTAACCCACTAGCGGGAGAGAACACCGGGGAGCTGTTTTTT. This translates into CASSPNPLAGENTGELFF.

For the CDR3, the DNA is TGCAGCGTTCCAGGGATAGAAGGCTACACCTTC. Translation: CSVPGIEGYTF. The V and J genes are TRBV29-1 and TRBJ1-2; a possible D gene is TRBD1 (5 bases). The CDR3 covers 11 residues. Germline CDR1 SQVTM, CDR2 ANQGSEA. Trimming removed 5 bases at V and 8 bases at J, with 12 bases between.

This clonotype was picked up a small number of times. The chain carries TRBV7-9 and TRBJ2-7; the D gene is possibly TRBD2 (6 bases). The length of the CDR3 is 15 residues. Germline CDR1 reads SEHNR; CDR2 reads FQNEAQ (reference sequence). V gave up 4 bases and J gave up 4 bases, with 17 bases separating them. CDR3 in DNA: TGTGCCAGCAGCTCGGGTGGGGACGGGAGTTACGAGCAGTACTTC. It yields the protein CASSSGGDGSYEQYF.

The sample holds many counts of this clonotype. This may be a read error, as it is one base from a much larger clone. The V call is TRBV9, the J call TRBJ2-2, with 10 bases that match TRBD2. CDR3 length equals 16 residues. Per the germline V gene, CDR1 is SGDLS and CDR2 is YYNGEE. V shed 3 bases, J shed 1 base, and the junction held 3 bases outside the gene matches. CDR3 in amino acids: CASSARTSGNTGELFF. CDR3 DNA: TGTGCCAGCAGCGCCCGGACTAGCGGGAACACCGGGGAGCTGTTTTTT.

This clonotype was seen repeatedly, ten times or more. The chain combines TRBV5-1 with TRBJ2-5, with 11 bases fitting TRBD2. The CDR3 has 16 amino acids. Looked up from germline, CDR1 is SGHRS and CDR2 is YFSETQ. V shed 0 bases, J shed 1 base, and the junction held 2 bases outside the gene matches. For the CDR3, the DNA is TGCGCCAGCAGCTTGGGACTAGCGGGACTCCAAGAGACCCAGTACTTC. Protein: CASSLGLAGLQETQYF.

Notes on this clonotype: Sequence at one end of the junction differs from germline and may be a read error. The chain is built from TRBV5-1 and TRBJ2-7, with D uncertain. CDR1 is SGHRS and CDR2 is YFSETQ in the germline V gene. This CDR3 has 12 amino acids. The CDR3 spells CASIDTVGEQCF. The CDR3 DNA follows: TGCGCCAGCATCGACACAGTCGGCGAGCAGTGCTTC.

This clonotype was detected many times. This chain uses TRBV27 with TRBJ2-7; TRBD1 matches 9 bases. CDR3 length: 14 residues. Germline V gene data show CDR1 as MNHEY and CDR2 as SMNVEV (reference sequence). V trimming: 5 bases; J trimming: 6 bases; junction bases outside the gene matches: 8. The CDR3 bases are TGTGCCAGCAGTCTGCACAGGGGGCTGATCGAGCAGTACTTC. Translating it yields CASSLHRGLIEQYF.

This clonotype was observed at least ten times. The chain uses TRBV15 and TRBJ2-7, with D unresolved. This CDR3 contains 14 residues. Looked up from germline, CDR1 is LNHNV and CDR2 is YYDKDF (reference sequence). The V gene lost 0 bases and the J gene lost 1 base, with 7 bases spanning the gap. CDR3: CATSRDPRSYEQYF. CDR3 DNA: TGTGCCACCAGCAGAGATCCCCGGTCCTACGAGCAGTACTTC.

The chain is built from TRBV6-2 or TRBV6-3 and TRBJ2-4, with no clear D. The germline V and J ends were trimmed by 2 bases and 2 bases, with 13 bases remaining between them. Germline V gives CDR1 MNHEY, CDR2 SVGEGT. The CDR3 covers 16 residues. CDR3 bases: TGTGCCAGCAGTTACGCTGGCTCGGCTCCCAAAAACATTCAGTACTTC. It is translated as CASSYAGSAPKNIQYF.

The chain couples TRBV28 to TRBJ2-7; 10 bases are shared with TRBD1. CDR3 length equals 14 residues. The germline V gene has CDR1 MDHEN and CDR2 SYDVKM. Trimming removed 6 bases from V and 5 bases from J; junction bases left unmatched: 7. The CDR3 sequence is CASRAGTGAHEQYF. The CDR3 DNA sequence: TGTGCCAGCAGGGCCGGGACAGGGGCCCACGAGCAGTACTTC. Looking up the rest from reference TRBV28 and TRBJ2-7 gives the full variable domain: DVKVTQSSRYLVKRTGEKVFLECVQDMDHENMFWYRQDPGLGLRLIYFSYDVKMKEKGDIPEGYSVSREKKERFSLILESASTNQTSMYLCASRAGTGAHEQYFGPGTRLTVT.

Ten or more counts support this clonotype. The chain joins TRBV20-1 to TRBJ2-2, with a tentative D call TRBD2 (5 bases). CDR3 length: 15 residues. V was shortened by 0 bases and J by 1 base, with 9 bases between the two germline ends. The germline V gene has CDR1 DFQATT and CDR2 SNEGSKA (reference sequence). In DNA form, the CDR3 reads TGCAGTGCTAGAGATCCGGACTGGAACACCGGGGAGCTGTTTTTT. Protein product: CSARDPDWNTGELFF.

This clonotype has a count of ten or more. The chain joins TRBV5-1 to TRBJ1-2; unclear D gene. This CDR3 comprises 13 residues. V was trimmed by 0 bases and J by 2 bases, leaving 5 bases between them. Germline assignment: CDR1 SGHRS and CDR2 YFSETQ. CDR3 in DNA: TGCGCCAGCAGCTTGGCGGCAAACTATGGCTACACCTTC. Translated: CASSLAANYGYTF.

This clonotype was observed at least ten times. The CDR3 DNA reads TGTGCCAGCAGCCTACTTACTAGCGGCGGACGCGAGCAGTACTTC. Translating it yields CASSLLTSGGREQYF. The gene calls are TRBV12-3 or TRBV12-4 and TRBJ2-7; 8 bases match TRBD2. V was pared by 6 bases and J by 6 bases, with 13 bases of the junction left unmatched. This CDR3 is 15 amino acids long.

The V and J genes are TRBV19 and TRBJ1-2; D is possibly TRBD1 (5 bases). Germline V lookup: CDR1 LNHDA, CDR2 SQIVND (reference sequence). The V gene lost 5 bases and the J gene lost 0 bases, with 16 bases spanning the gap. The CDR3 extends over 16 amino acids. CDR3 in amino acids: CASSPSGTASNYGYTF. CDR3 coding DNA: TGTGCCAGTAGTCCCTCGGGGACCGCCTCTAACTATGGCTACACCTTC.

This clonotype was counted a few times. The rearrangement joins TRBV20-1 to TRBJ1-1; TRBD1 might be the D (6 bases). CDR1 DFQATT and CDR2 SNEGSKA come from the germline V gene (reference sequence). The V end lost 0 bases, the J end lost 5 bases, and 7 bases lay between the germline ends. The CDR3 is made up of 12 amino acids. The CDR3 coding sequence is TGCAGTGCTAGAGAGGGGGCTACTGAAGCTTTCTTT. It is translated as CSAREGATEAFF.

This chain links TRBV6-1 with TRBJ2-7, with 7 positions matching TRBD1. Trimming cost V 2 bases and J 6 bases; bases outside gene matches: 7. In germline, CDR1 is MNHNS, CDR2 SASEGT. The CDR3 sequence is 14 residues long. CDR3 amino acids: CASSETITGVEQYF. The DNA for the CDR3 is TGTGCCAGCAGTGAAACCATTACAGGGGTCGAGCAGTACTTC.

This clonotype has a count of ten or more. The CDR3 DNA reads TGTGCCAGCAGGGGGGGACACCTGACGGCGGGATGGGGCTACGAGCAGTACTTC. Translating gives CASRGGHLTAGWGYEQYF. V and J are TRBV27 and TRBJ2-7, with D tentatively TRBD1 or TRBD2 (6 bases each). This CDR3 is built from 18 residues. CDR1 and CDR2 from the germline V gene are MNHEY and SMNVEV (reference sequence). V lost 6 bases and J lost 3, with 27 bases in between.

In this sample, this clonotype turned up once. V and J are TRBV5-1 and TRBJ1-1; no clear D gene. Germline V gene data show CDR1 as SGHRS and CDR2 as YFSETQ. V shed 0 bases and J shed 0 bases, with 6 bases lying between them. CDR3 length: 14 amino acids. CDR3 nucleotide sequence: TGCGCCAGCAGCTTGGGGGAAATGAACACTGAAGCTTTCTTT. It specifies CASSLGEMNTEAFF.

The CDR3 spells CATSVLAGEQETQYF. The CDR3 DNA reads as TGTGCCACCTCCGTACTAGCGGGAGAGCAAGAGACCCAGTACTTC. The gene calls are TRBV6-2 or TRBV6-3 and TRBJ2-5, with TRBD2 matching over 11 bases. J lost 2 bases, V lost 10 bases, and 9 bases had no gene match. Germline V gene lookup returns CDR1 MNHEY and CDR2 SVGEGT. The CDR3 is 15 amino acids.

This clonotype was recorded at least ten times. This chain uses TRBV5-1 with TRBJ2-7; 9 bases agree with TRBD2. Germline CDR1 is SGHRS and CDR2 is YFSETQ. With 1 base clipped from V and 2 bases from J, the junction kept 4 bases outside the gene matches. The CDR3 runs 15 residues. CDR3 residues: CASSLLVAGAYEQYF. For the CDR3, the DNA is TGCGCCAGCAGCTTGTTGGTAGCGGGAGCCTACGAGCAGTACTTC.

This chain connects TRBV30 to TRBJ1-1, with no clear D. Trimming took off 1 base at V and 2 bases at J, with 8 bases between the two ends. Germline V lookup: CDR1 GTSNPN, CDR2 SVGIG (reference sequence). The CDR3 runs 13 residues. CDR3 DNA sequence: TGTGCCTGGAGTGCCCGTGTAAACACTGAAGCTTTCTTT. Translation gives CAWSARVNTEAFF.

A remark on this clonotype: The final CDR3 position lacks the conserved phenylalanine or tryptophan, pointing to a likely read error. The chain employs TRBV6-1 and TRBJ1-1, with D tentatively TRBD1 (5 bases). CDR3 length: 15 residues. Trimming stripped 7 bases from V and 0 bases from J, with 15 bases between. The germline CDR1 and CDR2 sequences are MNHNS and SASEGT. This chain's CDR3 is CASTTIGAVNTEAFL. The CDR3 DNA reads as TGTGCCAGCACCACAATTGGGGCGGTGAACACTGAAGCTTTCCTT.